This T cell receptor beta chain was recorded in a study of blood T cell repertoires in COVID-19. At the level of the study: T cells, B-cell-depleted T cells, or PBMCs provided the cDNA or gDNA that served as material.

The trim removed 3 bases at V and 7 bases at J, leaving 12 bases unmatched. Germline CDR1 SGHRS, CDR2 YFSETQ. The CDR3 contains 16 residues. This clone was seen just once. Produced via immunoSEQ multiplex PCR; TCRdb's table is partial and in-frame only. In the table there are approximately 150,000 clones, around 84% of which are singletons. This chain uses TRBV5-1 with TRBJ1-5, with 8 bases matching TRBD1. This receptor was obtained from a human donor in a cohort sampled during active COVID-19. Sequencing was carried out using peripheral blood. The CDR3 DNA reads TGCGCCAGCAGCTCAAAACTAGACAGGGGAGAGCAGCCCCAGCATTTT. Translation gives CASSSKLDRGEQPQHF.